The present T cell receptor (beta chain) was sequenced within a study of blood T cells in healthy people across ages. The CDR3 runs to 13 residues. CDR1 is DFQATT, CDR2 SNEGSKA, per germline (reference sequence). V lost 2 bases and J lost 3; bases outside the gene matches: 2. Then a second PCR, running about 6 to 12 cycles, was carried out with a sample-barcoded 5' primer and a J-beta primer mix. From the 5' RACE reads, TCRdb called clonotypes with MiXCR, one entry per CDR3 protein. The data show fewer than 2,000,000 distinct CDR3 sequences, with around 40% seen just once and roughly 23% held by the top ten. This clonotype was seen more than once but under ten times. A minimum of 6 million PBMCs was isolated per sample.

This TCR derives from a human donor in good health. The sample comprised blood. This sequence joins TRBV20-1 and TRBJ2-5; 8 bases match TRBD1. CDR3 loop: CSARWTGKETQYF. For the CDR3, the DNA is TGCAGTGCTAGATGGACAGGGAAAGAGACCCAGTACTTC.